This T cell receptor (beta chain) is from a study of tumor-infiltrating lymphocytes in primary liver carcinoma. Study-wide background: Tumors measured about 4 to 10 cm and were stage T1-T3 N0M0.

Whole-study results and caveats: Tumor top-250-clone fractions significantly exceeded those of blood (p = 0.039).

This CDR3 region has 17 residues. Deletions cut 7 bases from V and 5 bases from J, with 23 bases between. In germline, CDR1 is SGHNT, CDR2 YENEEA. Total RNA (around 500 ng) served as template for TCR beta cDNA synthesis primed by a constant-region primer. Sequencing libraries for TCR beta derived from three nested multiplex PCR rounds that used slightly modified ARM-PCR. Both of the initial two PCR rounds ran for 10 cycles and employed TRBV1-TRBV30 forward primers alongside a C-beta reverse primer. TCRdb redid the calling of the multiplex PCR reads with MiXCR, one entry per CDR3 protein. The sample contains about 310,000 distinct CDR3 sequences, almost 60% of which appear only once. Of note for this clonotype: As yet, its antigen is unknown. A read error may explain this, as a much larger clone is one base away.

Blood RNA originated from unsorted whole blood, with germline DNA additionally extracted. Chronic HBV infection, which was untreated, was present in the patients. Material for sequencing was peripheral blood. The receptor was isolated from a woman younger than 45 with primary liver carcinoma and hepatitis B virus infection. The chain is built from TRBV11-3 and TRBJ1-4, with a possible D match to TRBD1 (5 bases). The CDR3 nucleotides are TGTGCCAGCACCACGTTGGACGGGGCCCCTATCAATGAAAAACTGTTTTTT. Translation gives CASTTLDGAPINEKLFF.